This T cell receptor beta chain came from a study of cytomegalovirus exposure and HLA in healthy donors. This CDR3 region has 16 residues. The V segment lost 3 bases and the J segment 8 bases; nucleotides outside the gene matches: 10. Germline CDR1 is LGHNA and CDR2 is YSLEER. Only a few counts were recorded for this clone. Its antigen is not identified. Points from the study as a whole: The classifier reportedly diagnosed cytomegalovirus status with high sensitivity and specificity. Highly shared variants forming one cluster were likely a sequencing artifact.

The primer mix had 60 Vbeta and 13 Jbeta primers. Some clones are missing from TCRdb's copy, which holds only in-frame ones; the method was immunoSEQ multiplex PCR. The table includes around 130,000 clones, over 80% detected once. This TCR was sampled from a man aged 25 to 45 in good health and CMV-seronegative. Sequencing input: PBMCs. The gene calls are TRBV4-3 and TRBJ1-4, with 9 bases identical to TRBD1. The CDR3 spells CASSQLLTGGGEKLFF. The CDR3 DNA follows: TGCGCCAGCAGCCAGCTCCTGACAGGGGGAGGAGAAAAACTGTTTTTT.